Each of the 12 T cell receptor beta chains below was sequenced from the same sample in a study of T-cell memory formation after mild COVID-19. MiXCR, run by TCRdb on the 5' RACE reads, gives a single entry per CDR3 protein. The data show roughly 250,000 distinct CDR3 sequences, over 15% seen once. Sequenced material: PBMCs or a T cell subset sorted from them (not recorded which). The receptors were sampled from a man aged 18-30 years who had mild COVID-19 (a few samples of this study predate the infection). Cell type and time point are not known.

This clonotype showed up just a few times. The chain has TRBV10-3 and TRBJ2-5; D is ambiguous. The germline V gene encodes CDR1 ENHRY and CDR2 SYGVKD. The CDR3 totals 13 residues. Trimming took 3 bases from V and 2 from J, leaving 7 bases between them. The CDR3 DNA is TGTGCCATCAGTGAAAACAGACAAGAGACCCAGTACTTC. As protein: CAISENRQETQYF.

The genes are TRBV20-1 and TRBJ1-2, with D maybe TRBD1 (5 bases). Germline CDR1 DFQATT, CDR2 SNEGSKA (reference sequence). This CDR3 has 14 amino acids. Trimming left V 5 bases short and J 5 bases short, with 18 bases between. The CDR3 nucleotides read TGCAGTGCTCCATGGGGGTCCGGGGAGTATGGCTACACCTTC. Its translation is CSAPWGSGEYGYTF.

The V call is TRBV10-3, the J call TRBJ2-3; D might be TRBD1 or TRBD2, each matching 7 bases. Germline V lookup: CDR1 ENHRY, CDR2 SYGVKD. The CDR3 has 14 residues. The V end lost 7 bases, the J end lost 4 bases, and 15 bases lay between the germline ends. CDR3: CAITRGGEADTQYF. The CDR3 DNA follows: TGTGCCATCACCAGGGGGGGCGAGGCAGATACGCAGTATTTT.

This clonotype was picked up a small number of times. The chain employs TRBV4-1 and TRBJ2-3, with 10 bases lining up with TRBD2. The CDR3 length is 16 residues. CDR1 and CDR2 from the germline V gene are MGHRA and YSYEKL. V shed 2 bases, J shed 0 bases, and the junction held 2 bases outside the gene matches. CDR3 sequence: CASSQKLAGSTDTQYF. In DNA form, the CDR3 reads TGCGCCAGCAGCCAAAAACTAGCGGGGAGCACAGATACGCAGTATTTT.

This clonotype was detected only a few times. The J gene is TRBJ2-1, the V gene TRBV11-2, with 11 bases fitting TRBD2. Germline V gives CDR1 SGHAT, CDR2 FQNNGV. Germline trimming cut 8 bases from V and 4 bases from J; bases unmatched to any gene: 4. CDR3 size: 14 residues. CDR3 sequence (DNA): TGTGCCAGCGCTCTAGCGGGGGGATACAATGAGCAGTTCTTC. It specifies CASALAGGYNEQFF.

The J gene is TRBJ2-3, the V gene TRBV29-1, with D perhaps TRBD1 (6 bases). The CDR3 is 14 amino acids. CDR1 and CDR2 from the germline V gene are SQVTM and ANQGSEA. The germline V and J ends were trimmed by 2 bases and 2 bases, with 11 bases remaining between them. CDR3 nucleotide sequence: TGCAGCGTTGAATATCGACAGGACACAGATACGCAGTATTTT. This translates into CSVEYRQDTDTQYF.

This clonotype was seen more than once but under ten times. This chain links TRBV12-3 or TRBV12-4 with TRBJ2-2, with D possibly TRBD1 on 5 matching bases. V was cut by 3 bases and J by 5 bases, with 7 bases left in between. This CDR3 has 13 residues. In DNA, the CDR3 is TGTGCCAGCAGTTTCTCAGGGACCGGGGAGCTGTTTTTT. It is translated as CASSFSGTGELFF.

V gene TRBV7-2 combines with J gene TRBJ1-2, with 9 positions matching TRBD1. V gave up 8 bases and J gave up 4 bases; unmatched junction bases: 11. CDR3 length: 15 amino acids. From germline, CDR1 is SGHTA and CDR2 FQGNSA. CDR3 nucleotides: TGTGCCAGCCGTCCCGGGACAGGGTTAGCCTATGGCTACACCTTC. It yields the protein CASRPGTGLAYGYTF.

The genes are TRBV6-5 and TRBJ2-7; TRBD1 matches 9 bases. Germline V lookup: CDR1 MNHEY, CDR2 SVGAGI. With 0 bases clipped from V and 2 bases from J, the junction kept 2 bases outside the gene matches. The CDR3 consists of 15 residues. The DNA for the CDR3 is TGTGCCAGCAGTTACTCGGGACAGGGCCCCTACGAGCAGTACTTC. Translation: CASSYSGQGPYEQYF.

This clonotype showed up just a few times. The V call is TRBV5-1, the J call TRBJ1-1; possibly TRBD1 for D (6 bases). V was trimmed by 6 bases and J by 4 bases, leaving 22 bases between them. The CDR3 contains 16 residues. Germline V gene lookup returns CDR1 SGHRS and CDR2 YFSETQ. As DNA, the CDR3 is TGCGCCAGCACCTACGGGACACCCCTCTTGGGCACTGAAGCTTTCTTT. Its translation: CASTYGTPLLGTEAFF.

V usage is TRBV7-2 and J usage is TRBJ2-3, with D perhaps given as TRBD1 or TRBD2 (6 bases each). The CDR3 runs to 12 residues. Germline CDR1 reads SGHTA; CDR2 reads FQGNSA. Trimming left V 5 bases short and J 11 bases short, with 14 bases between. This chain's CDR3 is CASSRRGVGQYF. In nucleotides, the CDR3 is TGTGCCAGCAGCCGGAGGGGGGTGGGGCAGTATTTT.

This clonotype was seen a few times. The chain recombines TRBV10-3 with TRBJ2-3; D might be TRBD2 (5 bases). The CDR3 consists of 13 residues. V lost 8 bases to trimming and J lost 6 bases, with 15 bases between them. Germline V gives CDR1 ENHRY, CDR2 SYGVKD. The DNA for the CDR3 is TGTGCCATCCATGGCGCCCGAGGGGATACGCAGTATTTT. It yields the protein CAIHGARGDTQYF.